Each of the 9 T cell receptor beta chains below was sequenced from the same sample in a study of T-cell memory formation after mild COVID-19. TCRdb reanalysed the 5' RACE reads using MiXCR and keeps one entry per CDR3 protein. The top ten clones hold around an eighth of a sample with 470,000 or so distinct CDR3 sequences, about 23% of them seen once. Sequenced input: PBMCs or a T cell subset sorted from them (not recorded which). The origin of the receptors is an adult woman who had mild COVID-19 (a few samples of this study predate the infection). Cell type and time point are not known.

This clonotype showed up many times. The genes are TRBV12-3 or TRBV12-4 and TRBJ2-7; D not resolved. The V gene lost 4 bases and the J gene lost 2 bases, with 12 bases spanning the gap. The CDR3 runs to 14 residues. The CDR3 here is CASSSSSRTYEQYF. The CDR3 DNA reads TGTGCCAGCAGTTCGAGTAGCCGAACCTACGAGCAGTACTTC.

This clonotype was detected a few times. CDR3 bases: TGTGCCAGCAGCCGAGATACAGCTGAGGCGCGCTCTGAAGCTTTCTTT. It codes for CASSRDTAEARSEAFF. The V call is TRBV7-8, the J call TRBJ1-1; the D is unclear. Germline assignment: CDR1 SGHVS and CDR2 FQNEAQ. V lost 5 bases and J 6 bases, leaving 22 bases between the germline ends. This CDR3 has 16 amino acids.

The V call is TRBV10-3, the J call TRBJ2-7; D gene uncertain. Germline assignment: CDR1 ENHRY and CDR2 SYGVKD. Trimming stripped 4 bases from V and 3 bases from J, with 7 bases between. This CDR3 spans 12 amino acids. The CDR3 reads CAISASDYEQYF. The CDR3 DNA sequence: TGTGCCATCAGTGCATCGGACTACGAGCAGTACTTC.

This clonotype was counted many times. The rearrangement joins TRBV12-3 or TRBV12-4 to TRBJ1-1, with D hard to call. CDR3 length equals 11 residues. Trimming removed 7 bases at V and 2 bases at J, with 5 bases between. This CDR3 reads CASKRNTEAFF. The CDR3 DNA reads TGTGCCAGCAAAAGAAACACTGAAGCTTTCTTT.

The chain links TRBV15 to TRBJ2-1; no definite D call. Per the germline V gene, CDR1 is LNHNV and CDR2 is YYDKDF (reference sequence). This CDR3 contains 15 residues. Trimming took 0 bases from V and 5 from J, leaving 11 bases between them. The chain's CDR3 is CATSREDGPHNEQFF. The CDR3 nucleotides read TGTGCCACCAGCAGAGAGGATGGCCCCCACAATGAGCAGTTCTTC.

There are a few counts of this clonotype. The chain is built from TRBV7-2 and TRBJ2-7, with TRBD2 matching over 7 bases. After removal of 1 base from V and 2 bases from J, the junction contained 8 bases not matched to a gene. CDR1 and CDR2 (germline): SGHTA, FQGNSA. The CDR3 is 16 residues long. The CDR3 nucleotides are TGTGCCAGCAGCTTAGTACTACAGCGGGGCGCCTACGAGCAGTACTTC. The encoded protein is CASSLVLQRGAYEQYF.

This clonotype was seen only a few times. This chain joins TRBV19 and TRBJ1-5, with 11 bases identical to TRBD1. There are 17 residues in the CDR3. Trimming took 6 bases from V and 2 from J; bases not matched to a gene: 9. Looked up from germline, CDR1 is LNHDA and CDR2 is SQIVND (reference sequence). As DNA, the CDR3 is TGTGCCAGTAGCTTGGACAGGGGGCTTTCAGGCAATCAGCCCCAGCATTTT. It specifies CASSLDRGLSGNQPQHF.

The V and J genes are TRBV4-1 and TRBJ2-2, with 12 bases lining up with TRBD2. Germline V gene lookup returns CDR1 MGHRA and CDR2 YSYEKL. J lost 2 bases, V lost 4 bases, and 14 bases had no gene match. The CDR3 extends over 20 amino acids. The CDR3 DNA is TGCGCCAGCAGCCCCTATATACTTCGGACTAGCGGGGTTAACACCGGGGAGCTGTTTTTT. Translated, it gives CASSPYILRTSGVNTGELFF.

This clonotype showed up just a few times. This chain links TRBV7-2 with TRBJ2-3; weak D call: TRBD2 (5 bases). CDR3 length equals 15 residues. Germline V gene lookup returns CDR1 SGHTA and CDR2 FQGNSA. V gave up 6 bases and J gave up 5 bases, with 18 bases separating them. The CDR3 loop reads CASRSDSRARDTQYF. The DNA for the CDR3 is TGTGCCAGCAGGTCCGATTCGCGGGCGAGAGATACGCAGTATTTT.